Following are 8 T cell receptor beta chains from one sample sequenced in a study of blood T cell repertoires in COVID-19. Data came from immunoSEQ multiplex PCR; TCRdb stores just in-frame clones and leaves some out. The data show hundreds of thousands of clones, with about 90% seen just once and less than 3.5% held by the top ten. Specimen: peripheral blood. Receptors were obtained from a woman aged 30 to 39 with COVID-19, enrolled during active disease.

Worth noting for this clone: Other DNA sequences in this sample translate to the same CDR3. The chain's CDR3 is CATSDNSGSTDTQYF. The CDR3 DNA sequence: TGTGCCACCAGTGACAATAGCGGGAGCACAGATACGCAGTATTTT. This rearrangement joins TRBV24-1 to TRBJ2-3; 7 nucleotides match TRBD2. CDR1 and CDR2 (germline): KGHDR, SFDVKD. The CDR3 totals 15 residues. The V segment lost 4 bases and the J segment 0 bases; nucleotides outside the gene matches: 3.

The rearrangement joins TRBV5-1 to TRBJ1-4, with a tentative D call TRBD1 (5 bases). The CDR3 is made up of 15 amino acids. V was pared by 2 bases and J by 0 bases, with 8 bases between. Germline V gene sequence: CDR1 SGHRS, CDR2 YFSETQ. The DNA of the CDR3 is TGCGCCAGCAGCTTCATGACAGCAACTAATGAAAAACTGTTTTTT. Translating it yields CASSFMTATNEKLFF.

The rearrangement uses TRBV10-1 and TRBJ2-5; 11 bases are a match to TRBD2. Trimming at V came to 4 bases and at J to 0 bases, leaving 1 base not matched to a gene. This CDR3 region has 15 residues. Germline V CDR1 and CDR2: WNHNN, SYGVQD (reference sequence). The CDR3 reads CASSVGLADQETQYF. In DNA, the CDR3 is TGCGCCAGCAGTGTGGGACTAGCGGACCAAGAGACCCAGTACTTC.

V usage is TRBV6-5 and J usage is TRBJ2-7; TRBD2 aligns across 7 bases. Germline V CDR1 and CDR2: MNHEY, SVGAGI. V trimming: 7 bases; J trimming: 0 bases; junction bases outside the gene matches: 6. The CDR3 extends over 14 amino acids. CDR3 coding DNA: TGTGCCAGCACCGCCTGGGGGGGCTCCTACGAGCAGTACGTC. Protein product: CASTAWGGSYEQYV.

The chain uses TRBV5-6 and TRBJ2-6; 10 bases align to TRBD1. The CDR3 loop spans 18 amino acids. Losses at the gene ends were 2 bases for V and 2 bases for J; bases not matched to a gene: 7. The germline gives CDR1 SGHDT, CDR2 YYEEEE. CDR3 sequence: CASSLSTGGAPGANVLTF. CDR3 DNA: TGTGCCAGCAGCTTATCGACAGGGGGCGCCCCTGGGGCCAACGTCCTGACTTTC.

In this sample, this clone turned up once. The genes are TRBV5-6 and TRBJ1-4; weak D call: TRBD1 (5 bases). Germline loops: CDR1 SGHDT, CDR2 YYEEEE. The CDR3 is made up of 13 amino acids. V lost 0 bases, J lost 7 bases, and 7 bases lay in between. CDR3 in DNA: TGTGCCAGCAGCTTGGAACAGGCTGAAAAACTGTTTTTT. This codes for CASSLEQAEKLFF.

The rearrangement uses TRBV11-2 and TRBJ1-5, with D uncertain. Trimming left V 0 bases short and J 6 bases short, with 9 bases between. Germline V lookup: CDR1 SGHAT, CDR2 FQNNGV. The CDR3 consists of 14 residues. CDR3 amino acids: CASSLDRHPQPQHF. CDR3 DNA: TGTGCCAGCAGCTTAGACAGGCATCCTCAGCCCCAGCATTTT.

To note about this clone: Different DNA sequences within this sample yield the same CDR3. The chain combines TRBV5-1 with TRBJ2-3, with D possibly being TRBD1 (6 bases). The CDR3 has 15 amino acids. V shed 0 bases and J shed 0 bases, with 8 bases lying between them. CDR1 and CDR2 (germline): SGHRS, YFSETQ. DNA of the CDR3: TGCGCCAGCAGCTTGGTGCAGGGGAGCACAGATACGCAGTATTTT. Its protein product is CASSLVQGSTDTQYF.